The present TCR beta chain was sequenced within a study of vaccination effects on CD4 cells after COVID-19. Across the study: Two doses of BNT162b2 or mRNA-1273 vaccine were administered to participants.

Viral peptide pool expansion of antigen-specific CD4+ T cells preceded sequencing in the ViraFEST assay. When around nine days of culture had elapsed, CD4+ T cells were isolated. Testing of the vaccine recipients showed negative nucleocapsid antibodies and no prior SARS-CoV-2 infection. On both days 3 and 7, half of the culture medium was replaced with IL-2 medium. Only one count was recorded for this clone. Its antigen is currently unknown. Overall study findings and caveats: Early timepoints after infection were absent, and convalescent patients were few in the study.

Sequenced by immunoSEQ multiplex PCR; TCRdb stores in-frame clones only, minus some. The data contain 20,000 to 25,000 clones, approximately 79% of them singletons. The starting material was CD4+ T cells from PBMCs cultured with HCoV-NL63 spike peptides, obtained before COVID-19 vaccination. The source is a human donor who received a COVID-19 vaccine.

CDR3 DNA: TGTGCCAGCAGTGATGGCCAGCTGATGGTCGAAAAACTGTTTTTT. Protein product: CASSDGQLMVEKLFF. J is TRBJ1-4 and V is TRBV2; D not resolved. CDR1 is SNHLY, CDR2 FYNNEI, per germline. V was pared by 3 bases and J by 8 bases, with 16 bases between. This CDR3 spans 15 amino acids.